This T cell receptor beta chain originates from a study of shared clonotypes between healthy human individuals. This clone was recorded only once. What it recognizes is unknown. The table came from immunoSEQ multiplex PCR; TCRdb's copy has only in-frame clones and leaves some out. Found here are 550,000 to 650,000 clones, approximately 96% of them singletons; the top ten hold about 0.12%. Naive CD8 cells, CD45RO-negative and positively selected for CCR7, excluded terminally differentiated effector memory CD45RA+ cells. Study-wide findings and caveats: Few donors limited the genetic and exposure-history diversity represented.

The V end was cut by 0 bases, the J end by 0 bases, with 14 bases between. The CDR3 has 18 residues. Per the germline V gene, CDR1 is SGHTA and CDR2 is FQGTGA. The chain uses TRBV7-3 and TRBJ2-2; no reliable D call. What was sequenced was naive CD8+ T cells sorted from blood. The sequence came from a woman between 25 and 40 years old in good health. CDR3 in amino acids: CASSLTGLPEPNTGELFF. The CDR3 bases are TGTGCCAGCAGCTTAACGGGCCTGCCCGAACCGAACACCGGGGAGCTGTTTTTT.